This T cell receptor (beta chain) was profiled in a study of neoadjuvant anti-PD-1 for oral cavity cancer. Study at large: Patients without progression got a fourth dose around day 43.

About this clone itself: Its cognate antigen is unknown.

Data came from immunoSEQ multiplex PCR; TCRdb stores just in-frame clones and leaves some out. The sample lists more than 10,000 clones; over 50% were seen once. The germline gives CDR1 SGHKS, CDR2 YYEKEE (reference sequence). J was trimmed by 2 bases and V by 5 bases; bases with no gene match: 4. This CDR3 contains 15 residues. Broader study findings: Greater tumor shrinkage accompanied bigger post-treatment sizes of preexisting clones. Treg/Th17 ratio rose with pretreatment blood and fell with post-treatment tumor TCRbeta clonality.

The chain carries TRBV5-5 and TRBJ2-6; TRBD1 matches at 7 bases. Specimen: tumor tissue, collected before nivolumab (anti-PD-1) treatment. The TCR was taken from a person aged 40 to 85 with oral cavity squamous cell carcinoma. DNA of the CDR3: TGTGCCAGCAGTACTCAGGGGGCTGGGGCCAACGTCCTGACTTTC. Translated: CASSTQGAGANVLTF.